This T cell receptor beta chain was profiled in a study of response to subunit inactivated influenza vaccine. Germline V CDR1 and CDR2: SGHRS, YFSETQ. With 0 bases removed from V and 3 bases from J, the gap between germline ends came to 13 bases. This CDR3 contains 15 residues. TCRdb ran MiXCR on the RT-PCR reads and lists one entry per CDR3 protein. Of more than 700,000 distinct CDR3 sequences in the sample, around 20% are singletons; the top ten hold 9.5% to 13%. This clonotype came up a few times. The TCR sequence derives from a man between 50 and 59 years old who received an inactivated influenza vaccine. The chain combines TRBV5-1 with TRBJ2-7; D perhaps matches TRBD2 (7 bases). The sample in question was PBMCs from blood, obtained roughly 5 days after vaccination. The DNA of the CDR3 is TGCGCCAGCAGCTTGGAAGGGGGGGCGGGCTACGAGCAGTACTTC. Its protein product is CASSLEGGAGYEQYF.